This T cell receptor beta chain is drawn from a study of T cell responses to AZD1222 COVID-19 vaccine. General study results and limits: Baseline seropositives among AZD1222 recipients totaled only 6 or 7. Sampling captured repertoires only after the peak T cell response. Spike regions recognized by vaccine-associated CD4 TCRs spanned the protein, led by 160-218 and 743-854. White British donors predominated, females outnumbered males, and clonal diversity was possibly underestimated.

The CDR3 has 15 residues. Germline V lookup: CDR1 SNHLY, CDR2 FYNNEI. V lost 6 bases and J lost 7, with 21 bases in between. The protocol was immunoSEQ multiplex PCR, while the TCRdb copy is restricted to in-frame clones and leaves out a portion. The table lists roughly 90,000 clones, 75% to 95% of them singletons. About this clone itself: Its antigen is as yet unknown.

The sequencing used peripheral blood, collected on day 0 of MenACWY control vaccination. This receptor was identified in an adult in good health. The chain recombines TRBV2 with TRBJ1-1; D is perhaps TRBD1 (5 bases). DNA for the CDR3: TGTGCCAGCAGGGCCCAATTACCGGGACCAAATGAAGCTTTCTTT. This sequence encodes CASRAQLPGPNEAFF.